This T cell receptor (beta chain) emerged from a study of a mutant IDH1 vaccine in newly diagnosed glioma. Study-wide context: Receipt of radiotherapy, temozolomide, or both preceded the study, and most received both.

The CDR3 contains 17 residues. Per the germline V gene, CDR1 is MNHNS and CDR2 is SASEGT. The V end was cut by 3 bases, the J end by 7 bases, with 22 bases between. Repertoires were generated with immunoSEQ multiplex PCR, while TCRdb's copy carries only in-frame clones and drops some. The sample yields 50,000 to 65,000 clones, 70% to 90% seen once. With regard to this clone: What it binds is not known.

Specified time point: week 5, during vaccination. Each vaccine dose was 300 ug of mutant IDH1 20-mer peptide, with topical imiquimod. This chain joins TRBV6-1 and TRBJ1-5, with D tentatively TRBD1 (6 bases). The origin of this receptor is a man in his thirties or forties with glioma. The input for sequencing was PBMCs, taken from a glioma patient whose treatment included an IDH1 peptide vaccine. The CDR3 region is CASSDRQESRGNQPQHF. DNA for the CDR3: TGTGCCAGCAGTGATAGACAGGAGAGCCGGGGAAACCAGCCCCAGCATTTT.